This entry concerns a single T cell receptor beta chain. Its antigen is unidentified. These data originate in a study of cytomegalovirus exposure and HLA in healthy donors. Use of 60 Vbeta and 13 Jbeta primers characterized the PCR. Sequencing was performed with immunoSEQ multiplex PCR; in TCRdb, only in-frame clones are kept and a portion is missing. This sample carries about 110,000 clones, over 65% of them seen once, and the ten largest clones take 1% to 1.5%. Germline CDR1 and CDR2: SEHNR and FQNEAQ (reference sequence). V was clipped by 1 base and J by 2 bases, with 13 bases between them. CDR3 length: 16 residues. Overall study results and limits: Follow-up analysis later connected one missense variant in DCLRE1C with trimming of TCR beta V- and J-genes.

This sequence joins TRBV7-9 and TRBJ2-3; possible D gene TRBD1, 6 bases. The sample comprised PBMCs. The source is a woman aged 25 to 45 in good health and CMV-seronegative. The CDR3 region has the DNA TGTGCCAGCAGCTTAGGGGAGAGGGGGAACACAGATACGCAGTATTTT. It codes for CASSLGERGNTDTQYF.